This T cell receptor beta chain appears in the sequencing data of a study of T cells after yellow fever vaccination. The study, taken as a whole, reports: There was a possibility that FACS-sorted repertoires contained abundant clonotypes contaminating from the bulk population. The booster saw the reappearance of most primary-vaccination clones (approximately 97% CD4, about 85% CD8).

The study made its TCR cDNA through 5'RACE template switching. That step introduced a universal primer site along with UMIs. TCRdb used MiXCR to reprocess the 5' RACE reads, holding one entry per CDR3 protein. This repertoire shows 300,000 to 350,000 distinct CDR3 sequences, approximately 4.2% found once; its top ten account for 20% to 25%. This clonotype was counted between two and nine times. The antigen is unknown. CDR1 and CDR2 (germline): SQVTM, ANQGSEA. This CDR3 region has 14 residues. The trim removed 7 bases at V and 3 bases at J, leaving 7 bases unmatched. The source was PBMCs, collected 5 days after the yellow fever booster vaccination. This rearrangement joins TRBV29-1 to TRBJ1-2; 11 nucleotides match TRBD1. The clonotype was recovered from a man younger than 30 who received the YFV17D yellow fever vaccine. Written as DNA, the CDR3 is TGCAGCGCCTGGACAGGGGGCGCGGACTATGGCTACACCTTC. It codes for CSAWTGGADYGYTF.